The rows below give T cell receptor beta chains drawn from one sample of a study of cytomegalovirus exposure and HLA in healthy donors. Sequencing was performed with immunoSEQ multiplex PCR; in TCRdb, only in-frame clones are kept and a portion is missing. This table holds some 110,000 clones, 88% found once. The sequenced sample consisted of PBMCs. These TCRs come from a woman aged 18-29 years in good health and CMV-seropositive. Both conserved end residues are part of each CDR3. Each record gives: clone size, D gene, J gene, V gene, CDR3 protein, CDR3 DNA. A D gene is named only where the DNA matches it firmly. Size values are once, few and many counts, or a class for expanded clones, and some rows have none.

abundance: NA; d_gene: NA; j_gene: TRBJ2-1; v_gene: TRBV5-6; CDR3aa: CASSSLAWEVGFF; CDR3nt: TGTGCCAGCAGCTCACTGGCGTGGGAGGTTGGGTTCTTC
abundance: NA; d_gene: TRBD1; j_gene: TRBJ2-7; v_gene: TRBV7-9; CDR3aa: CASSSTGIEQYF; CDR3nt: TGTGCCAGCAGCTCGACAGGGATCGAGCAGTACTTC
abundance: NA; d_gene: NA; j_gene: TRBJ2-1; v_gene: TRBV4-3; CDR3aa: CASSTIGYNEQFF; CDR3nt: TGCGCCAGCTCCACTATCGGGTACAATGAGCAGTTCTTC
abundance: NA; d_gene: NA; j_gene: TRBJ2-3; v_gene: TRBV12-5; CDR3aa: CASGMDYPTDTQYF; CDR3nt: TGTGCTAGTGGGATGGACTATCCCACAGATACGCAGTATTTT
abundance: NA; d_gene: NA; j_gene: TRBJ1-2; v_gene: TRBV7-9; CDR3aa: CASSSPGLYGYTF; CDR3nt: TGTGCCAGCAGCTCGCCAGGGCTCTATGGCTACACCTTC
abundance: few; d_gene: NA; j_gene: TRBJ2-7; v_gene: TRBV4-1; CDR3aa: CASSQSPDRRTYEQYF; CDR3nt: TGCGCCAGCAGCCAAAGCCCTGACAGGAGAACCTACGAGCAGTACTTC
abundance: NA; d_gene: TRBD1; j_gene: TRBJ2-3; v_gene: TRBV10-3; CDR3aa: CAISVQGAGDTQYF; CDR3nt: TGTGCCATCAGTGTACAGGGGGCCGGAGATACGCAGTATTTT
abundance: NA; d_gene: NA; j_gene: TRBJ1-4; v_gene: TRBV6-6; CDR3aa: CASSYPGRVTNEKLFF; CDR3nt: TGTGCCAGCAGTTACCCAGGGAGGGTAACTAATGAAAAACTGTTTTTT
abundance: NA; d_gene: TRBD1; j_gene: TRBJ2-7; v_gene: TRBV27; CDR3aa: CASSLSSGGEQYF; CDR3nt: TGTGCCAGCAGCTTATCCTCAGGGGGTGAGCAGTACTTC
abundance: NA; d_gene: TRBD2; j_gene: TRBJ2-7; v_gene: TRBV5-6; CDR3aa: CASSWSGGASYEQYF; CDR3nt: TGTGCCAGCAGCTGGAGCGGGGGGGCGTCCTACGAGCAGTACTTC
abundance: NA; d_gene: TRBD1; j_gene: TRBJ2-5; v_gene: TRBV6-1; CDR3aa: CASRRDRQETQYF; CDR3nt: TGTGCCAGCAGGAGGGACAGGCAAGAGACCCAGTACTTC
abundance: NA; d_gene: NA; j_gene: TRBJ1-3; v_gene: TRBV7-2; CDR3aa: CASSAGRDGNTIYF; CDR3nt: TGTGCCAGCAGCGCTGGGAGGGACGGAAACACCATATATTTT
abundance: NA; d_gene: TRBD1; j_gene: TRBJ2-1; v_gene: TRBV28; CDR3aa: CASSSSGGYNEQFF; CDR3nt: TGTGCCAGCAGTTCCTCAGGGGGTTACAATGAGCAGTTCTTC
abundance: NA; d_gene: NA; j_gene: TRBJ2-2; v_gene: TRBV9; CDR3aa: CASSPRPGQLTGELFF; CDR3nt: TGTGCCAGCAGCCCCCGCCCCGGACAGCTCACCGGGGAGCTGTTTTTT
abundance: NA; d_gene: TRBD2; j_gene: TRBJ2-7; v_gene: TRBV4-2; CDR3aa: CASSQARLAGASSYEQYF; CDR3nt: TGTGCCAGCAGCCAAGCTCGGCTAGCGGGGGCCAGCTCCTACGAGCAGTACTTC
abundance: NA; d_gene: TRBD1; j_gene: TRBJ2-7; v_gene: TRBV29-1; CDR3aa: CSVEAGQGGYEQYF; CDR3nt: TGCAGCGTTGAAGCCGGACAGGGGGGGTACGAGCAGTACTTC
abundance: NA; d_gene: NA; j_gene: TRBJ2-3; v_gene: TRBV2; CDR3aa: CASNGQSTDTQYF; CDR3nt: TGTGCCAGCAACGGACAGAGCACAGATACGCAGTATTTT
abundance: NA; d_gene: NA; j_gene: TRBJ2-2; v_gene: TRBV10-3; CDR3aa: CAISDPREISTGELFF; CDR3nt: TGTGCCATCAGTGACCCCAGGGAAATCAGTACCGGGGAGCTGTTTTTT
abundance: NA; d_gene: NA; j_gene: TRBJ1-1; v_gene: TRBV2; CDR3aa: CASTESLNTEAFF; CDR3nt: TGTGCCAGCACTGAATCATTGAACACTGAAGCTTTCTTT